This T cell receptor beta chain was captured by sequencing in a study of cytomegalovirus exposure and HLA in healthy donors. Regarding the study as a whole: For TCR beta chains, V- and J-gene trimming was later linked to a missense DCLRE1C variant. Accurate HLA-A and HLA-B prediction from TCR beta sequences was reported for most subjects. Within the data, a cluster of highly shared sequence variants was likely a sequencing artifact.

This CDR3 region has 15 residues. V lost 1 base to trimming and J lost 7 bases, with 11 bases between them. Germline lookup yields CDR1 SEHNR and CDR2 FQNEAQ (reference sequence). In the PCR, 60 Vbeta and 13 Jbeta primers were used. Sequencing used immunoSEQ multiplex PCR; TCRdb keeps in-frame clones, though not all of them. This sample has 150,000 to 200,000 clones; about three quarters occur once, and the top ten carry more than 1.1%. This clone has more than one count but fewer than ten. The antigen is unknown. Other DNA sequences within the sample encode an identical CDR3. The TCR sequence derives from a woman in her twenties or thirties in good health and CMV-seronegative. The chain uses TRBV7-9 and TRBJ1-6; D is perhaps TRBD1 (6 bases). The sequencing input was PBMCs. The CDR3 DNA is TGTGCCAGCAGCTTAGGAGGGGGAGGGAATTCACCCCTCCACTTT. This translates into CASSLGGGGNSPLHF.